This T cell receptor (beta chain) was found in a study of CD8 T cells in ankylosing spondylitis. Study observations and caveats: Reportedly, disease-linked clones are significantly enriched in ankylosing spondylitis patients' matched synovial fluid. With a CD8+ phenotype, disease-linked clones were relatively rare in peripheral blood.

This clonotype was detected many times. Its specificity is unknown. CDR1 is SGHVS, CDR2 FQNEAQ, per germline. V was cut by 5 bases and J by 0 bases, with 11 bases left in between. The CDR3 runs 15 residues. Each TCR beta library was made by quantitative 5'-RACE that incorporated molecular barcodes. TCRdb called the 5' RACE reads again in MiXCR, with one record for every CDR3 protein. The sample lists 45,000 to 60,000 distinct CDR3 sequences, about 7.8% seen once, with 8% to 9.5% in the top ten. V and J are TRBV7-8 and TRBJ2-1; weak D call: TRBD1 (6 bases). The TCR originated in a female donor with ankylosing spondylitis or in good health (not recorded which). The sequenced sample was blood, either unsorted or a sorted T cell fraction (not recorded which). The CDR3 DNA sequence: TGTGCCAGCAGCACCGACAGGAGCTCCTACAATGAGCAGTTCTTC. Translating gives CASSTDRSSYNEQFF.